Below, one T cell receptor (beta chain) is given with its context. Its antigen is not identified. The entry originates in a study of radiation and T cells in renal cell carcinoma. Findings of the study overall: From baseline, blood top tumor clonotypes peaked at 2 weeks post-radiation. Baseline intratumoral clonotype presence is unknown without pretreatment biopsies.

From germline, CDR1 is SGDLS and CDR2 YYNGEE. With 2 bases clipped from V and 2 bases from J, the junction kept 3 bases outside the gene matches. The CDR3 extends over 15 amino acids. Generated by immunoSEQ multiplex PCR, the TCRdb table keeps only in-frame clones and is missing some. The table shows approximately 140,000 clones, with 88% occurring only once. Noted time point: baseline pretreatment blood. Indicated treatment: 15 Gy SBRT to primary tumor, nephrectomy 4 weeks later. Blood was sampled at baseline, 2 weeks and 4 weeks after SBRT. The patient's renal cell carcinoma had clear cell pathology.

Sequencing used blood, obtained from a patient whose treatment included radiotherapy and nephrectomy. The chain couples TRBV9 to TRBJ2-3; 9 nucleotides match TRBD1. The receptor was isolated from a woman in her sixties or seventies with renal cell carcinoma. The CDR3 DNA follows: TGTGCCAGCAGCGTGAGGACAGGGGACACAGATACGCAGTATTTT. Encoded protein: CASSVRTGDTDTQYF.